A selection of T cell receptor beta chains follows, all from one sample in a study of shared clonotypes between healthy human individuals. Here immunoSEQ multiplex PCR was the method, and the copy in TCRdb shows in-frame clones only, minus some. The repertoire holds about 600,000 clones, with roughly 97% as singletons. The sequenced material came from naive CD4+ T cells sorted from blood. Receptors originate from a woman under 40 in good health. The CDR3 runs from the conserved cysteine through the conserved F or W. D genes are given only for firm matches. The size of a clone is reported for some rows only, either as once, few or many, or as a class for expanded clones.

CDR3 protein: CASSLWDGGRHNEQFF
CDR3 DNA: TGTGCCAGCAGTTTATGGGATGGCGGGAGGCACAATGAGCAGTTCTTC
V gene: TRBV28
D gene: TRBD2
clone size: .
J gene: TRBJ2-1

CDR3 protein: CAWAPGTSGRAEQFF
CDR3 DNA: TGTGCCTGGGCCCCCGGGACTAGCGGGAGGGCTGAGCAGTTCTTC
V gene: TRBV30
D gene: TRBD2
clone size: .
J gene: TRBJ2-1

CDR3 protein: CASSLSTSGLYNEQFF
CDR3 DNA: TGTGCCAGCAGTTTGAGTACTAGCGGTCTCTACAATGAGCAGTTCTTC
V gene: TRBV28
D gene: TRBD2
clone size: .
J gene: TRBJ2-1

CDR3 protein: CASSAGAGYPTGELFF
CDR3 DNA: TGCGCCAGCAGTGCTGGAGCGGGATATCCCACCGGGGAGCTGTTTTTT
V gene: TRBV10-1
D gene: TRBD2
clone size: .
J gene: TRBJ2-2

CDR3 protein: CASSFRDRGYEQYF
CDR3 DNA: TGTGCCAGCAGTTTCAGGGACAGGGGATACGAGCAGTACTTC
V gene: TRBV5-8
D gene: TRBD1
clone size: .
J gene: TRBJ2-7

CDR3 protein: CASGEQNNYGYTF
CDR3 DNA: TGTGCCAGCGGCGAACAGAATAACTATGGCTACACCTTC
V gene: TRBV25-1
D gene: .
clone size: .
J gene: TRBJ1-2

CDR3 protein: CASSNSPRENEQFF
CDR3 DNA: TGTGCCAGCAGCAACAGTCCGAGGGAAAATGAGCAGTTCTTC
V gene: TRBV27
D gene: .
clone size: .
J gene: TRBJ2-1

CDR3 protein: CASSFVFGGPAYNEQFF
CDR3 DNA: TGTGCCAGCAGCTTTGTTTTCGGCGGACCTGCCTACAATGAGCAGTTCTTC
V gene: TRBV7-6
D gene: .
clone size: .
J gene: TRBJ2-1

CDR3 protein: CATRQGAFSPLHF
CDR3 DNA: TGTGCCACGCGACAGGGGGCTTTTTCACCCCTCCACTTT
V gene: TRBV28
D gene: TRBD1
clone size: .
J gene: TRBJ1-6

CDR3 protein: CASTGHATSYEQYF
CDR3 DNA: TGTGCCAGCACGGGACACGCGACCTCCTACGAGCAGTACTTC
V gene: TRBV6-1
D gene: .
clone size: .
J gene: TRBJ2-7

CDR3 protein: CASSYPTGTIYEQYF
CDR3 DNA: TGTGCCAGCAGTTACCCGACAGGGACTATTTACGAGCAGTACTTC
V gene: TRBV6-5
D gene: .
clone size: once
J gene: TRBJ2-7

CDR3 protein: CASRALGDVSYEQYF
CDR3 DNA: TGTGCCAGCAGGGCCCTAGGGGACGTCTCCTACGAGCAGTACTTC
V gene: TRBV27
D gene: .
clone size: .
J gene: TRBJ2-7

CDR3 protein: CASSYSGSNSPLHF
CDR3 DNA: TGTGCCAGCAGTTACTCGGGGAGCAATTCACCCCTCCACTTT
V gene: TRBV6-5
D gene: .
clone size: .
J gene: TRBJ1-6

CDR3 protein: CASSPGLAGRYEQYF
CDR3 DNA: TGTGCCAGTAGTCCCGGACTAGCGGGAAGATACGAGCAGTACTTC
V gene: TRBV19
D gene: TRBD2
clone size: .
J gene: TRBJ2-7

CDR3 protein: CASSLGQNQETQYF
CDR3 DNA: TGTGCCAGCAGCTTAGGACAGAACCAAGAGACCCAGTACTTC
V gene: TRBV11-2
D gene: .
clone size: once
J gene: TRBJ2-5

CDR3 protein: CASSPPGLAIGETQYF
CDR3 DNA: TGTGCCAGCAGTCCGCCGGGACTAGCCATAGGAGAGACCCAGTACTTC
V gene: TRBV28
D gene: TRBD2
clone size: once
J gene: TRBJ2-5

CDR3 protein: CASSLGRRVGDEQYF
CDR3 DNA: TGCGCCAGCAGCTTGGGGCGCAGGGTGGGCGACGAGCAGTACTTC
V gene: TRBV5-1
D gene: .
clone size: .
J gene: TRBJ2-7

CDR3 protein: CASSPVAPRPTGELFF
CDR3 DNA: TGTGCCAGCAGTCCAGTGGCCCCCAGGCCCACCGGGGAGCTGTTTTTT
V gene: TRBV28
D gene: .
clone size: .
J gene: TRBJ2-2

CDR3 protein: CASSLVSGRGRVGYEQYF
CDR3 DNA: TGTGCCAGCAGCTTAGTATCTGGGCGTGGCAGAGTCGGCTACGAGCAGTACTTC
V gene: TRBV11-2
D gene: .
clone size: .
J gene: TRBJ2-7

CDR3 protein: CASSPPGQRNTEAFF
CDR3 DNA: TGTGCCAGCTCACCACCTGGACAGAGGAACACTGAAGCTTTCTTT
V gene: TRBV18
D gene: .
clone size: .
J gene: TRBJ1-1

CDR3 protein: CASSVFRAEAFF
CDR3 DNA: TGTGCCAGTAGTGTCTTTCGGGCTGAAGCTTTCTTT
V gene: TRBV19
D gene: .
clone size: .
J gene: TRBJ1-1

CDR3 protein: CASSFLRLGAAEKLFF
CDR3 DNA: TGCGCCAGCAGCTTCCTCCGACTGGGGGCGGCCGAAAAACTGTTTTTT
V gene: TRBV5-1
D gene: .
clone size: .
J gene: TRBJ1-4

CDR3 protein: CASSYDREGATEAFF
CDR3 DNA: TGTGCCAGCAGTTATGACAGGGAGGGGGCCACTGAAGCTTTCTTT
V gene: TRBV6-5
D gene: TRBD1
clone size: .
J gene: TRBJ1-1

CDR3 protein: CAFSGDVHF
CDR3 DNA: TGTGCCTTTTCAGGGGATGTGCATTTT
V gene: TRBV6-4
D gene: .
clone size: .
J gene: TRBJ1-5

CDR3 protein: CASSVVSGETQYF
CDR3 DNA: TGTGCCAGCAGCGTAGTTAGCGGAGAGACCCAGTACTTC
V gene: TRBV9
D gene: .
clone size: .
J gene: TRBJ2-5

CDR3 protein: CASTQEDSTEAFF
CDR3 DNA: TGTGCCAGCACTCAGGAGGACTCGACTGAAGCTTTCTTT
V gene: TRBV9
D gene: .
clone size: few
J gene: TRBJ1-1

CDR3 protein: CASSPGSRGTDTQYF
CDR3 DNA: TGTGCCAGCAGCCCAGGGAGTAGGGGCACAGATACGCAGTATTTT
V gene: TRBV28
D gene: .
clone size: .
J gene: TRBJ2-3

CDR3 protein: CASSHPSGRPRDGELFF
CDR3 DNA: TGCGCCAGCAGCCACCCTAGCGGGAGACCGCGGGACGGGGAGCTGTTTTTT
V gene: TRBV4-1
D gene: TRBD2
clone size: once
J gene: TRBJ2-2

CDR3 protein: CASSPGLAGYEQYF
CDR3 DNA: TGTGCCAGCTCACCAGGACTAGCGGGCTACGAGCAGTACTTC
V gene: TRBV18
D gene: TRBD2
clone size: .
J gene: TRBJ2-7

CDR3 protein: CASSAGLAGVSGSTDTQYF
CDR3 DNA: TGCGCCAGCAGTGCGGGACTAGCGGGAGTTTCGGGCTCCACAGATACGCAGTATTTT
V gene: TRBV10-1
D gene: TRBD2
clone size: once
J gene: TRBJ2-3

CDR3 protein: CASKVDRGTSETQYF
CDR3 DNA: TGTGCCAGCAAGGTTGACAGGGGGACCTCGGAGACCCAGTACTTC
V gene: TRBV2
D gene: TRBD1
clone size: once
J gene: TRBJ2-5

CDR3 protein: CACHGVAETQYF
CDR3 DNA: TGTGCCTGCCACGGCGTCGCGGAGACCCAGTACTTC
V gene: TRBV30
D gene: .
clone size: .
J gene: TRBJ2-5

CDR3 protein: CASSYSSGDYGYTF
CDR3 DNA: TGTGCCAGCAGTTACTCATCCGGGGACTATGGCTACACCTTC
V gene: TRBV6-6
D gene: .
clone size: .
J gene: TRBJ1-2

CDR3 protein: CASSLVGPEGAKNIQYF
CDR3 DNA: TGCGCCAGCAGCTTGGTAGGCCCGGAGGGAGCCAAAAACATTCAGTACTTC
V gene: TRBV5-1
D gene: .
clone size: .
J gene: TRBJ2-4

CDR3 protein: CASRGETDYKQPQHF
CDR3 DNA: TGTGCCAGCAGGGGGGAGACGGATTACAAACAGCCCCAGCATTTT
V gene: TRBV2
D gene: .
clone size: .
J gene: TRBJ1-5

CDR3 protein: CASWGGGTQETQYF
CDR3 DNA: TGTGCCAGCTGGGGAGGGGGGACCCAAGAGACCCAGTACTTC
V gene: TRBV28
D gene: .
clone size: .
J gene: TRBJ2-5

CDR3 protein: CAWSREGAASTDTQYF
CDR3 DNA: TGTGCCTGGAGCAGAGAGGGGGCGGCTAGCACAGATACGCAGTATTTT
V gene: TRBV30
D gene: TRBD1
clone size: .
J gene: TRBJ2-3

CDR3 protein: CASSQPGGARRYEQYF
CDR3 DNA: TGCGCCAGCAGCCAACCCGGAGGGGCTAGACGGTACGAGCAGTACTTC
V gene: TRBV4-1
D gene: .
clone size: .
J gene: TRBJ2-7

CDR3 protein: CATADGTNQPQHF
CDR3 DNA: TGTGCCACAGCGGACGGAACAAATCAGCCCCAGCATTTT
V gene: TRBV19
D gene: .
clone size: .
J gene: TRBJ1-5

CDR3 protein: CASSLRRRSGDPGTYEQYF
CDR3 DNA: TGTGCCAGCAGCTTACGTCGTAGATCTGGGGACCCGGGGACCTACGAGCAGTACTTC
V gene: TRBV5-4
D gene: .
clone size: .
J gene: TRBJ2-7

CDR3 protein: CASSVPGVRSFEQYF
CDR3 DNA: TGTGCCAGCAGCGTCCCCGGAGTACGGTCCTTCGAGCAGTACTTC
V gene: TRBV28
D gene: .
clone size: .
J gene: TRBJ2-7

CDR3 protein: CASSAQISRDRGIDTQYF
CDR3 DNA: TGCGCCAGCAGTGCCCAAATTAGCCGGGACAGGGGAATAGATACGCAGTATTTT
V gene: TRBV10-1
D gene: TRBD1
clone size: .
J gene: TRBJ2-3

CDR3 protein: CASSGNSGTGREKLFF
CDR3 DNA: TGTGCCAGCAGCGGTAATTCCGGGACAGGAAGAGAAAAACTGTTTTTT
V gene: TRBV5-6
D gene: TRBD1
clone size: .
J gene: TRBJ1-4

CDR3 protein: CASSRGRDTDTQYF
CDR3 DNA: TGCGCCAGCTCCCGAGGCAGGGACACAGATACGCAGTATTTT
V gene: TRBV10-2
D gene: .
clone size: .
J gene: TRBJ2-3

CDR3 protein: CASSERAREGRRNIQYF
CDR3 DNA: TGTGCCAGCAGTGAGAGAGCGCGGGAGGGCCGTAGAAACATTCAGTACTTC
V gene: TRBV6-1
D gene: TRBD2
clone size: .
J gene: TRBJ2-4

CDR3 protein: CASSFPGQGYEQYF
CDR3 DNA: TGTGCCAGCAGCTTCCCGGGACAGGGGTACGAGCAGTACTTC
V gene: TRBV5-4
D gene: TRBD1
clone size: .
J gene: TRBJ2-7

CDR3 protein: CASSKGRLAGGEQYF
CDR3 DNA: TGTGCCAGCAGCAAAGGGAGGCTAGCGGGAGGTGAGCAGTACTTC
V gene: TRBV6-5
D gene: TRBD2
clone size: .
J gene: TRBJ2-7

CDR3 protein: CASSLQAGAASTDTQYF
CDR3 DNA: TGCGCCAGCAGCCTTCAGGCGGGAGCGGCTAGCACAGATACGCAGTATTTT
V gene: TRBV4-1
D gene: TRBD2
clone size: .
J gene: TRBJ2-3

CDR3 protein: CASSFRIYEQYF
CDR3 DNA: TGTGCCAGCAGTTTCCGGATTTACGAGCAGTACTTC
V gene: TRBV28
D gene: .
clone size: .
J gene: TRBJ2-7

CDR3 protein: CASSPGQGMNTEAFF
CDR3 DNA: TGTGCCAGCAGCCCAGGACAGGGGATGAACACTGAAGCTTTCTTT
V gene: TRBV7-6
D gene: TRBD1
clone size: .
J gene: TRBJ1-1

CDR3 protein: CASRPGTGRTDTQYF
CDR3 DNA: TGCGCCAGCAGACCTGGGACGGGACGCACAGATACGCAGTATTTT
V gene: TRBV5-1
D gene: .
clone size: .
J gene: TRBJ2-3

CDR3 protein: CASKLANEQYF
CDR3 DNA: TGTGCCAGCAAGCTAGCTAACGAGCAGTACTTC
V gene: TRBV2
D gene: .
clone size: .
J gene: TRBJ2-7

CDR3 protein: CASSLEAGNGYTF
CDR3 DNA: TGCGCCAGCAGCTTGGAGGCGGGTAATGGCTACACCTTC
V gene: TRBV5-1
D gene: .
clone size: .
J gene: TRBJ1-2

CDR3 protein: CASSLPGVREKLFF
CDR3 DNA: TGTGCCAGCAGCCTCCCGGGGGTTCGGGAAAAACTGTTTTTT
V gene: TRBV25-1
D gene: .
clone size: .
J gene: TRBJ1-4

CDR3 protein: CASSGRWSSYNSPLHF
CDR3 DNA: TGTGCCAGCAGTGGTAGGTGGAGCTCCTATAATTCACCCCTCCACTTT
V gene: TRBV2
D gene: .
clone size: .
J gene: TRBJ1-6

CDR3 protein: CASSLGGPNHRGYTF
CDR3 DNA: TGTGCCAGCAGCTTGGGGGGCCCAAACCACCGGGGCTACACCTTC
V gene: TRBV5-4
D gene: .
clone size: .
J gene: TRBJ1-2

CDR3 protein: CASSSGLGGKNEQFF
CDR3 DNA: TGTGCCAGCAGTTCTGGCCTCGGAGGAAAAAATGAGCAGTTCTTC
V gene: TRBV25-1
D gene: .
clone size: .
J gene: TRBJ2-1

CDR3 protein: CASSEVRTLTYEQYF
CDR3 DNA: TGTGCCAGCAGTGAAGTGAGGACACTTACCTACGAGCAGTACTTC
V gene: TRBV6-1
D gene: .
clone size: .
J gene: TRBJ2-7

CDR3 protein: CASSFQGYGTEAFF
CDR3 DNA: TGTGCCAGCAGCTTCCAGGGGTATGGCACTGAAGCTTTCTTT
V gene: TRBV7-2
D gene: .
clone size: .
J gene: TRBJ1-1